This TCR beta chain was retrieved from a study of T cell changes during pregnancy in multiple sclerosis. The CDR3 contains 17 residues. In germline, CDR1 is SEHNR, CDR2 FQNEAQ (reference sequence). Trimming at V came to 1 base and at J to 6 bases, leaving 13 bases not matched to a gene. Method: immunoSEQ multiplex PCR; TCRdb's copy keeps in-frame clones and lacks some. The sample lists approximately 93,000 clones; more than 85% were seen once. The sequencing here drew on peripheral blood, taken before pregnancy. V and J are TRBV7-9 and TRBJ1-1; 8 positions agree with TRBD1. The TCR comes from a female donor with multiple sclerosis, enrolled in a pregnancy study. CDR3 amino acids: CASSLVTVRQGAPEAFF. Here the CDR3 DNA reads TGTGCCAGCAGCTTAGTAACGGTTCGGCAGGGGGCCCCTGAAGCTTTCTTT.